This T cell receptor beta chain was observed in a study of shared clonotypes between healthy human individuals. This clone was detected only once. Sequencing was performed with immunoSEQ multiplex PCR; in TCRdb, only in-frame clones are kept and a portion is missing. The sample records over a million clones, about 80% being singletons. The CDR3 length is 12 residues. CDR1 is SGHTA and CDR2 is FQGNSA in the germline V gene. Trimming cost V 5 bases and J 4 bases, with 7 bases left between them. The chain recombines TRBV7-2 with TRBJ2-3; D not resolved. Input material: memory CD4+ T cells from PBMCs. The subset was: CD45RA-negative fraction. This clonotype was obtained from a man aged 18-30 years in good health. Some clones in this sample may be carry-over from other donors' samples. Here the CDR3 DNA reads TGTGCCAGCAGCCCCCCCTCAGATACGCAGTATTTT. Protein product: CASSPPSDTQYF.